In its sample, the clone carrying this T cell receptor beta chain was seen many times. These data are taken from a study of T cells of healthy individuals. This CDR3 has 12 residues. Germline CDR1 is SGHTA and CDR2 is FQGTGA. Between the trimmed V and J ends, which lost 1 base and 3 bases, there was a span of 4 bases. MiXCR, run by TCRdb on the 5' RACE reads, gives a single entry per CDR3 protein. The table lists 85,000 to 100,000 distinct CDR3 sequences, 17% of them singletons. The V gene is TRBV7-3, the J gene TRBJ2-7; D is uncertain. The sequence came from a human donor in good health. The CDR3 here is CASSLSDYEQYF. CDR3 nucleotide sequence: TGTGCCAGCAGCTTAAGCGACTACGAGCAGTACTTC.